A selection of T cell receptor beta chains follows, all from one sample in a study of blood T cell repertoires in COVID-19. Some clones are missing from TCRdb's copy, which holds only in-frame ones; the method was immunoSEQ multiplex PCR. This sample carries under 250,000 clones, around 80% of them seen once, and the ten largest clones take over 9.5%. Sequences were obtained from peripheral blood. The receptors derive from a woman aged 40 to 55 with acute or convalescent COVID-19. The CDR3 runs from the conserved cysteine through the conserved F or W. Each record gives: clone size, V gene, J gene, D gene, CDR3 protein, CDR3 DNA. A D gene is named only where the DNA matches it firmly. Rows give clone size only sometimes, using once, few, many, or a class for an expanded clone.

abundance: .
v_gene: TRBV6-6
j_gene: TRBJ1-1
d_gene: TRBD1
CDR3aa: CASSYGQGRGHTEAFF
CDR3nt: TGTGCCAGCAGTTACGGACAGGGACGGGGTCACACTGAAGCTTTCTTT

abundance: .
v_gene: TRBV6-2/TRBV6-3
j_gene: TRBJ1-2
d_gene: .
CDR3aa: CASSYDPGIAYGYTF
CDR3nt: TGTGCCAGCAGTTACGATCCAGGGATCGCCTATGGCTACACCTTC

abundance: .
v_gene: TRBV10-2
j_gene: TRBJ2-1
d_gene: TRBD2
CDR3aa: CASGQRGLAAGEQFF
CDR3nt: TGCGCCAGCGGACAGCGTGGACTAGCGGCGGGTGAGCAGTTCTTC

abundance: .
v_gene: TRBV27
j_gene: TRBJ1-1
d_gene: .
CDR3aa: CASTTGLLNTEAFF
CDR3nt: TGTGCCAGCACTACGGGACTCTTGAACACTGAAGCTTTCTTT

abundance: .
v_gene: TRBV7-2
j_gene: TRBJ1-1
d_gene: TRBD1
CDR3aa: CASSSPTGKRQAFF
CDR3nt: TGTGCCAGCAGCTCACCGACAGGGAAAAGGCAAGCTTTCTTT

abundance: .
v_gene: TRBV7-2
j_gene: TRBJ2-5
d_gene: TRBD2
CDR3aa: CASIRRPGGETQYF
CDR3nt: TGTGCCAGCATCCGCCGACCGGGAGGTGAGACCCAGTACTTC

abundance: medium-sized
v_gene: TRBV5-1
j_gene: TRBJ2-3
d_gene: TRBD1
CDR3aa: CASSRGQGPDTQYF
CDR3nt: TGCGCCAGCAGCAGGGGGCAGGGACCAGATACGCAGTATTTT

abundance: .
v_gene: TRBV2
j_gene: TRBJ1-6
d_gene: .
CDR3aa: CAILSGNSPLHF
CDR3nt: TGTGCCATCCTGTCCGGTAATTCACCCCTCCACTTT

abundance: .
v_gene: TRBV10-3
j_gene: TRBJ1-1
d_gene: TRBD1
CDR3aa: CAIRGQGNTEAFF
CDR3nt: TGTGCCATCAGAGGACAGGGGAACACTGAAGCTTTCTTT

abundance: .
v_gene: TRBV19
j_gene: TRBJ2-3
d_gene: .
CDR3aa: CASSILAQGEDTQYF
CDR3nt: TGTGCCAGTAGTATCCTAGCACAGGGAGAGGATACGCAGTATTTT

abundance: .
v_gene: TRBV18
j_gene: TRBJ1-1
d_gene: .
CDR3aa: CASSPPEGVNSEAFF
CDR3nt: TGTGCCAGCTCACCACCGGAGGGAGTCAACTCTGAAGCTTTCTTT

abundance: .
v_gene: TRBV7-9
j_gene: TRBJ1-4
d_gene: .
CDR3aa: CASSPKDRLSTNEKLFF
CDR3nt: TGTGCCAGCAGCCCTAAAGACAGGTTGTCAACTAATGAAAAACTGTTTTTT

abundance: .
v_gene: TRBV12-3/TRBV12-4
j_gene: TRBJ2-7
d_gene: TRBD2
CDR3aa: CASRRLAGYEQYF
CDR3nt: TGTGCCAGCAGGCGACTAGCGGGGTACGAGCAGTACTTC

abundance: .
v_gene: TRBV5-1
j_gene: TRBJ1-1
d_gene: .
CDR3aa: CASSITANTEAFF
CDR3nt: TGCGCCAGCAGTATTACAGCGAACACTGAAGCTTTCTTT

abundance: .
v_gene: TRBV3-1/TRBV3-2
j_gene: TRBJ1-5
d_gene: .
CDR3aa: CASSQDTVLNQPQHF
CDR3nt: TGTGCCAGCAGCCAAGATACAGTGCTTAATCAGCCCCAGCATTTT

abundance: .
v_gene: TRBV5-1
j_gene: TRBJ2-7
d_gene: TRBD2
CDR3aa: CASSPGGTSGRVEQYF
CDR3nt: TGCGCCAGCAGCCCGGGGGGGACTAGCGGGAGGGTCGAGCAGTACTTC

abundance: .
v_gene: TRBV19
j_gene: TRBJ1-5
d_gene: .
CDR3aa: CASSIVSGSEPQHF
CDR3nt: TGTGCCAGTAGTATAGTTTCGGGGTCGGAGCCCCAGCATTTT

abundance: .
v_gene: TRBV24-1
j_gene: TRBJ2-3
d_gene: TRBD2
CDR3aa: CATSELAALSTDTQYF
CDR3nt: TGTGCCACCAGTGAACTAGCGGCACTTAGCACAGATACGCAGTATTTT

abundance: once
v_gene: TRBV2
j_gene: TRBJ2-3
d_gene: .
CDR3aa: CATVGTLLRDTQYF
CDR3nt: TGTGCCACCGTGGGGACACTGCTTAGGGATACGCAGTATTTT

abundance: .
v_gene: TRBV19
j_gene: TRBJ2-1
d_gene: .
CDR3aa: CASSIPVQGSYNEQFF
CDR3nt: TGTGCCAGTAGTATTCCCGTGCAGGGCTCCTACAATGAGCAGTTCTTC

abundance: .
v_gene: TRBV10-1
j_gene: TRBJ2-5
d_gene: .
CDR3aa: CASSLTRVQETQYF
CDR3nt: TGCGCCAGCAGTCTGACTAGAGTCCAAGAGACCCAGTACTTC

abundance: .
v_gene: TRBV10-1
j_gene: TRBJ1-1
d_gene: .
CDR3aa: CATPLQGNTEAFF
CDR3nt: TGCGCCACCCCCTTACAGGGGAACACTGAAGCTTTCTTT

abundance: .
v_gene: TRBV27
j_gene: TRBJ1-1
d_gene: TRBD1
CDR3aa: CASSLGTGLPGAFF
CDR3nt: TGTGCCAGCAGTTTAGGGACAGGCTTACCGGGAGCTTTCTTT

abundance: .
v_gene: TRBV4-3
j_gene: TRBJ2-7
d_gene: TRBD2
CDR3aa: CASSQGLADHEQYF
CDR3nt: TGCGCCAGCAGCCAGGGACTAGCGGATCACGAGCAGTACTTC

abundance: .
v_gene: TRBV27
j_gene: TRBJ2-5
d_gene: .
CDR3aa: CASSTATDTQETQYF
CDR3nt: TGTGCCAGCAGTACCGCGACAGATACTCAAGAGACCCAGTACTTC

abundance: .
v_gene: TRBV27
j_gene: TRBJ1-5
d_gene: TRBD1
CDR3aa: CASSLTQGGISNQPQHF
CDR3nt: TGTGCCAGCAGTTTGACACAGGGGGGAATTAGCAATCAGCCCCAGCATTTT

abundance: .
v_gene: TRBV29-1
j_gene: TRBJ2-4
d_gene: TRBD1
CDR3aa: CSVGQGENIQYF
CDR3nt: TGCAGCGTGGGACAGGGGGAAAACATTCAGTACTTC

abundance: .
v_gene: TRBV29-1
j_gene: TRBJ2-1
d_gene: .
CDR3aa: CSVPRWGGDSFEQFF
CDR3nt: TGCAGCGTTCCGCGTTGGGGGGGCGATTCTTTTGAGCAGTTCTTC

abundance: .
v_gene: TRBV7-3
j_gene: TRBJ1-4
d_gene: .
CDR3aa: CASSLGPNEKLFF
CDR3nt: TGTGCCAGCAGCTTAGGGCCGAATGAAAAACTGTTTTTT

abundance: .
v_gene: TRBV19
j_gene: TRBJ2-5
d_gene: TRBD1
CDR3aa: CASMTRDREETQYF
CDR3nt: TGTGCCAGTATGACGAGGGACAGGGAAGAGACCCAGTACTTC

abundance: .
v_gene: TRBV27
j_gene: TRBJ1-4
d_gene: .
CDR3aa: CASAGPDSSTNEKLFF
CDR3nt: TGTGCCAGCGCGGGGCCCGACAGCTCAACTAATGAAAAACTGTTTTTT

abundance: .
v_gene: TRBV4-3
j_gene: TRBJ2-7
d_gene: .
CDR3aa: CASSQEARGSYEQYF
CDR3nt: TGCGCCAGCAGCCAAGAGGCCAGGGGCTCATACGAGCAGTACTTC

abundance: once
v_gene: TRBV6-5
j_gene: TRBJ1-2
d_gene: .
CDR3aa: CASSYAQGYTF
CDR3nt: TGTGCCAGCAGTTACGCCCAGGGCTACACCTTC

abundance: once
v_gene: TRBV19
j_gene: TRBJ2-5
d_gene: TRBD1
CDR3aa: CASSVTGPAETQYF
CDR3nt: TGTGCCAGTAGTGTGACAGGGCCGGCAGAGACCCAGTACTTC

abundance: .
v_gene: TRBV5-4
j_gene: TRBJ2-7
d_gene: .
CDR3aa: CASSLEQGREQYF
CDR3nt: TGTGCCAGCAGCTTAGAGCAGGGTCGAGAGCAGTACTTC

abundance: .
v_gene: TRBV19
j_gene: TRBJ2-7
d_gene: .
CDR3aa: CASSPSSVPPRGEQYF
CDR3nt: TGTGCCAGTAGTCCCTCGTCGGTCCCCCCTCGAGGCGAGCAGTACTTC

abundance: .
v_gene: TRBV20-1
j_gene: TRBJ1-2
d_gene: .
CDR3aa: CSAGRGGGYTF
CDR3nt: TGCAGTGCCGGCAGAGGGGGTGGCTACACCTTC

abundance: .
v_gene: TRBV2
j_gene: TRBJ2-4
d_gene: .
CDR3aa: CASFPDRPLAKNIQYF
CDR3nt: TGTGCCAGCTTCCCCGACAGGCCGCTAGCCAAAAACATTCAGTACTTC

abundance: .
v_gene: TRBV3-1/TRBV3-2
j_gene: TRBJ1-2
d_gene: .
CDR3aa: CASSQEDRIYYGYTF
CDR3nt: TGTGCCAGCAGCCAAGAAGACAGGATTTACTATGGCTACACCTTC

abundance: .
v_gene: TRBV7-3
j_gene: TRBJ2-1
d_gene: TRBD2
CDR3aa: CASSLGTRARDEQFF
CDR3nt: TGTGCCAGCAGCTTAGGGACTAGGGCTCGGGATGAGCAGTTCTTC

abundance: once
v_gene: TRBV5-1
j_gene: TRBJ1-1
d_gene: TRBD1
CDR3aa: CASSPDRAGPEAFF
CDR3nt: TGCGCCAGCAGCCCGGACAGGGCTGGGCCTGAAGCTTTCTTT

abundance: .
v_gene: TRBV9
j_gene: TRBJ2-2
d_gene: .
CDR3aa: CASSVAAGANTGELFF
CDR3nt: TGTGCCAGCAGCGTAGCGGCGGGTGCTAACACCGGGGAGCTGTTTTTT